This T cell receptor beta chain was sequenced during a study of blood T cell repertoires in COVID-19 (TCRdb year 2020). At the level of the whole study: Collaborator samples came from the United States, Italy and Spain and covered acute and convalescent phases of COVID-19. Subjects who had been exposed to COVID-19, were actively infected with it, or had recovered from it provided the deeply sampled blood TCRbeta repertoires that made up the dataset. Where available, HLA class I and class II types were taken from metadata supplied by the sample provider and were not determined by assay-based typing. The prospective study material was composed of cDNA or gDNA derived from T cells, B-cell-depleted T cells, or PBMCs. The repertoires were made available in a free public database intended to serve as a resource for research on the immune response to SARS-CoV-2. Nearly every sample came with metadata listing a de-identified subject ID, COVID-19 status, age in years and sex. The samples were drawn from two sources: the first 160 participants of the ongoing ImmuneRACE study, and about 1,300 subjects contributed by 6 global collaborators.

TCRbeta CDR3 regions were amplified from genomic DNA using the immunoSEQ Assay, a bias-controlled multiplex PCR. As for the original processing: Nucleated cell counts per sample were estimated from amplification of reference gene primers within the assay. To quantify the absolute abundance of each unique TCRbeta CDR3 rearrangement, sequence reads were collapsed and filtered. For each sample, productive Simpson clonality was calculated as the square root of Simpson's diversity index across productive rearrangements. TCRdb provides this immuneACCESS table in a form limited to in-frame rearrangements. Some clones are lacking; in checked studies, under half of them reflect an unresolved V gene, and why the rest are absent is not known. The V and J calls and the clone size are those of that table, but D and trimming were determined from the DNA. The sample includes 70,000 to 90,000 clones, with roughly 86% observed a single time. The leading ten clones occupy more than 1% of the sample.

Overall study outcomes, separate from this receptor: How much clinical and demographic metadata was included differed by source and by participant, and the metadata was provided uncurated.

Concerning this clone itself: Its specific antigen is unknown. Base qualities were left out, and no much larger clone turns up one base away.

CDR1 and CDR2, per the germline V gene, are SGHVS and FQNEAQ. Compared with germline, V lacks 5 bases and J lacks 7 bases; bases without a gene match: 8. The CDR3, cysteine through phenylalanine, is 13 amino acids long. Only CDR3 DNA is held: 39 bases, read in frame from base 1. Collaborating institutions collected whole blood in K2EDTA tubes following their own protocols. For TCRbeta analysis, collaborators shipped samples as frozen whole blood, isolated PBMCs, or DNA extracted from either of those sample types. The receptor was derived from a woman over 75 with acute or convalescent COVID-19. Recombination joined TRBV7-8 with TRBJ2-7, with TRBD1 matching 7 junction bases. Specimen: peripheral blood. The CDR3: CASSVDREGEQYF. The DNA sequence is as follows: TGTGCCAGCAGCGTAGACAGGGAAGGGGAGCAGTACTTC.